Listed below are T cell receptor beta chains from one sample, sequenced in a study of OX40 agonist ivuxolimab in advanced cancers. Method: immunoSEQ multiplex PCR; TCRdb's copy keeps in-frame clones and lacks some. This sample yields about 95,000 clones, of which 90% to 95% are seen a single time; 2% to 3% belongs to the top ten. Sample: CD4+ or CD8+ T cells sorted from blood, taken in a trial of the OX40 agonist ivuxolimab. The source of these receptors is an adult with an advanced solid tumor such as melanoma, head and neck, liver or kidney cancer. Each CDR3 is given with its conserved first and last residue. A D gene is named only where the DNA matches it firmly. Clone size appears in some rows only: once, few, many, or a class for an expanded clone.

J: TRBJ1-1
V: TRBV19
length: 15
size: few
D: TRBD1
CDR3: CASSPDRDLNTEAFF
DNA: TGTGCCAGTAGTCCCGACAGGGACCTGAACACTGAAGCTTTCTTT

J: TRBJ1-1
V: TRBV10-1
length: 14
size: .
D: .
CDR3: CASSESTGNTEAFF
DNA: TGCGCCAGCAGTGAGTCTACGGGGAACACTGAAGCTTTCTTT

J: TRBJ1-2
V: TRBV30
length: 13
size: .
D: .
CDR3: CAWRGKGSVGYTF
DNA: TGTGCCTGGAGAGGAAAGGGCTCGGTGGGCTACACCTTC

J: TRBJ2-5
V: TRBV5-5
length: 16
size: .
D: TRBD2
CDR3: CASSLGGTSGGETQYF
DNA: TGTGCCAGCAGCTTGGGAGGTACTAGCGGGGGAGAGACCCAGTACTTC

J: TRBJ2-2
V: TRBV4-3
length: 13
size: .
D: .
CDR3: CASSQDQTGELFF
DNA: TGCGCCAGCAGCCAAGATCAAACCGGGGAGCTGTTTTTT

J: TRBJ2-1
V: TRBV29-1
length: 14
size: .
D: TRBD1
CDR3: CSVERGTGINEQFF
DNA: TGCAGCGTTGAACGGGGGACAGGGATAAATGAGCAGTTCTTC

J: TRBJ1-3
V: TRBV18
length: 17
size: .
D: .
CDR3: CASSRLMQGSGGNTIYF
DNA: TGTGCCAGCTCACGACTGATGCAGGGGAGTGGAGGAAACACCATATATTTT

J: TRBJ1-3
V: TRBV5-1
length: 16
size: .
D: .
CDR3: CASSLEFVGYGNTIYF
DNA: TGCGCCAGCAGCTTGGAATTTGTCGGGTATGGAAACACCATATATTTT

J: TRBJ2-3
V: TRBV6-1
length: 15
size: .
D: .
CDR3: CASTIRAPGTDTQYF
DNA: TGTGCCAGCACGATTCGGGCCCCAGGCACAGATACGCAGTATTTT

J: TRBJ2-2
V: TRBV18
length: 11
size: .
D: .
CDR3: CASSDTGELFF
DNA: TGTGCCAGCTCAGACACCGGGGAGCTGTTTTTT

J: TRBJ1-1
V: TRBV5-1
length: 13
size: .
D: TRBD1
CDR3: CASSPGDRGKAFF
DNA: TGCGCCAGCAGCCCGGGTGACAGGGGGAAAGCTTTCTTT

J: TRBJ2-3
V: TRBV6-5
length: 12
size: .
D: .
CDR3: CASSSPLDTQYF
DNA: TGTGCCAGCAGTTCCCCACTAGATACGCAGTATTTT

J: TRBJ1-3
V: TRBV2
length: 14
size: .
D: .
CDR3: CASSLDSSGNTIYF
DNA: TGTGCCAGCAGTCTAGACAGCTCTGGAAACACCATATATTTT

J: TRBJ2-5
V: TRBV6-5
length: 11
size: .
D: .
CDR3: CASSSLWTQYF
DNA: TGTGCCAGCAGCTCCTTGTGGACCCAGTACTTC

J: TRBJ2-7
V: TRBV15
length: 14
size: .
D: .
CDR3: CATSYDRKPYEQYF
DNA: TGTGCCACCAGCTACGACAGAAAGCCCTACGAGCAGTACTTC

J: TRBJ2-2
V: TRBV19
length: 15
size: .
D: TRBD1
CDR3: CASSPNGQGAGELFF
DNA: TGTGCCAGTAGTCCCAATGGACAGGGAGCCGGGGAGCTGTTTTTT

J: TRBJ1-1
V: TRBV18
length: 16
size: .
D: .
CDR3: CASSPPTSHGATEAFF
DNA: TGTGCCAGCTCACCACCGACCTCCCATGGGGCCACTGAAGCTTTCTTT

J: TRBJ2-1
V: TRBV5-4
length: 17
size: .
D: TRBD2
CDR3: CASSSGTSGSPPYEQFF
DNA: TGTGCCAGCAGCTCCGGGACTAGCGGGAGCCCTCCCTATGAGCAGTTCTTC

J: TRBJ1-5
V: TRBV19
length: 14
size: .
D: .
CDR3: CASSPVGGNQPQHF
DNA: TGTGCCAGTAGTCCGGTCGGTGGCAATCAGCCCCAGCATTTT

J: TRBJ2-3
V: TRBV7-9
length: 15
size: .
D: .
CDR3: CASSLSDWTGDTQYF
DNA: TGTGCCAGCAGCTTGTCAGACTGGACTGGTGATACGCAGTATTTT

J: TRBJ2-7
V: TRBV12-5
length: 15
size: .
D: .
CDR3: CASGTGTLRRYEQYF
DNA: TGTGCTAGTGGAACCGGGACCCTGAGGAGGTACGAGCAGTACTTC

J: TRBJ2-3
V: TRBV28
length: 15
size: .
D: .
CDR3: CASSLSSFVSDTQYF
DNA: TGTGCCAGCAGTTTATCCTCCTTTGTGTCAGATACGCAGTATTTT

J: TRBJ2-7
V: TRBV19
length: 15
size: .
D: TRBD1
CDR3: CASSAPGQGNYEQYF
DNA: TGTGCCAGTAGTGCGCCGGGACAGGGGAACTACGAGCAGTACTTC

J: TRBJ2-7
V: TRBV12-2
length: 18
size: .
D: .
CDR3: CASRSPLWSTGLTYEQYF
DNA: TGTGCAAGTCGCTCTCCCCTGTGGTCGACAGGCCTAACCTACGAGCAGTACTTC

J: TRBJ2-5
V: TRBV7-9
length: 11
size: .
D: .
CDR3: CASGAFETQYF
DNA: TGTGCCAGCGGAGCATTTGAGACCCAGTACTTC

J: TRBJ2-2
V: TRBV7-9
length: 19
size: .
D: TRBD2
CDR3: CASSSIGGLAGEYTGELFF
DNA: TGTGCCAGCAGCTCAATTGGGGGACTAGCGGGAGAATACACCGGGGAGCTGTTTTTT

J: TRBJ1-5
V: TRBV7-2
length: 13
size: few
D: .
CDR3: CASSFSTNQPQHF
DNA: TGTGCCAGCAGCTTCAGTACCAATCAGCCCCAGCATTTT

J: TRBJ2-3
V: TRBV11-2
length: 17
size: .
D: TRBD2
CDR3: CASSTGTSGRITDTQYF
DNA: TGTGCCAGCAGCACAGGGACTAGCGGGAGGATCACAGATACGCAGTATTTT

J: TRBJ2-7
V: TRBV27
length: 13
size: .
D: .
CDR3: CASLKPGHDRWYF
DNA: TGTGCCAGTCTTAAGCCAGGCCACGACAGATGGTACTTC

J: TRBJ2-7
V: TRBV19
length: 14
size: .
D: TRBD2
CDR3: CASSVSGRAYEQYF
DNA: TGTGCCAGTAGTGTTAGCGGGAGGGCCTACGAGCAGTACTTC

J: TRBJ2-3
V: TRBV19
length: 17
size: once
D: TRBD2
CDR3: CASSRTSGRISTDTQYF
DNA: TGTGCCAGTAGCCGGACTAGCGGGAGGATATCTACAGATACGCAGTATTTT

J: TRBJ2-3
V: TRBV5-1
length: 14
size: .
D: .
CDR3: CASSLSTHTDTQYF
DNA: TGCGCCAGCAGCTTGTCGACCCATACAGATACGCAGTATTTT

J: TRBJ1-1
V: TRBV7-2
length: 13
size: .
D: .
CDR3: CASSSLRGAEAFF
DNA: TGTGCCAGCAGCTCCCTGCGAGGGGCTGAAGCTTTCTTT

J: TRBJ2-3
V: TRBV5-6
length: 16
size: .
D: .
CDR3: CASSFLTRDGTDTQYF
DNA: TGTGCCAGCAGCTTTTTAACTAGGGACGGCACAGATACGCAGTATTTT

J: TRBJ1-4
V: TRBV6-1
length: 14
size: .
D: TRBD1
CDR3: CASSGQGGNEKLFF
DNA: TGTGCCAGCAGCGGACAGGGCGGGAATGAAAAACTGTTTTTT

J: TRBJ2-7
V: TRBV18
length: 16
size: .
D: TRBD1
CDR3: CASSSPGGQGSYEQYF
DNA: TGTGCCAGCTCCTCACCAGGGGGACAGGGTTCCTACGAGCAGTACTTC

J: TRBJ2-6
V: TRBV11-2
length: 15
size: once
D: .
CDR3: CASSFTDSGANVLTF
DNA: TGTGCCAGCAGCTTCACGGACTCTGGGGCCAACGTCCTGACTTTC

J: TRBJ2-1
V: TRBV2
length: 16
size: .
D: .
CDR3: CASRRAPYSSYNEQFF
DNA: TGTGCCAGCAGGCGGGCCCCTTACAGCTCCTACAATGAGCAGTTCTTC

J: TRBJ2-5
V: TRBV19
length: 11
size: .
D: .
CDR3: CASGAGQTQYF
DNA: TGTGCCAGCGGGGCGGGACAGACCCAGTACTTC